This T cell receptor (beta chain) was found in a study of blood T cell repertoires in COVID-19. Study-level background: Sites in the United States, Italy and Spain provided acute and convalescent COVID-19 samples. PBMCs, B-cell-depleted T cells, or T cells were the source of the cDNA or gDNA that made up the material.

This CDR3 region has 15 residues. Germline V CDR1 and CDR2: SGHDT, YYEEEE. After removal of 3 bases from V and 4 bases from J, the junction contained 9 bases not matched to a gene. Original handling: Scientists estimated how many nucleated cells there were by amplifying reference gene primers. Measured with immunoSEQ multiplex PCR; TCRdb has only the in-frame clones, and not every one. Clonal size and the V and J genes are those of that table, whereas D and trimming came from the DNA. The sample records 150,000 to 200,000 clones, approximately 90% being singletons. The chain has TRBV5-6 and TRBJ1-1; 7 nucleotides match TRBD1. The sequenced sample consisted of peripheral blood. The sequence was obtained from a man aged 55 to 69 with acute or convalescent COVID-19. Here the CDR3 reads CASSYYRGVGTEAFF. Written as DNA, the CDR3 is TGTGCCAGCAGCTATTACAGGGGTGTCGGCACTGAAGCTTTCTTT. Drawing the rest from reference TRBV5-6 and TRBJ1-1, the complete variable domain is DAGVTQSPTHLIKTRGQQVTLRCSPKSGHDTVSWYQQALGQGPQFIFQYYEEEERQRGNFPDRFSGHQFPNYSSELNVNALLLGDSALYLCASSYYRGVGTEAFFGQGTRLTVV.